This T cell receptor beta chain originates from a study of OX40 agonist ivuxolimab in advanced cancers. The germline V gene has CDR1 MGHDK and CDR2 SYGVNS. V was clipped by 3 bases and J by 8 bases; unmatched bases: 3. The CDR3 length is 13 residues. Method: immunoSEQ multiplex PCR; TCRdb's copy keeps in-frame clones and lacks some. Of 50,000 to 80,000 clones listed, approximately 85% were seen once; the top ten hold around 3%. This clonotype was obtained from an adult with an advanced solid tumor such as melanoma, head and neck, liver or kidney cancer. The sample consisted of CD4+ or CD8+ T cells sorted from blood, taken in a trial of the OX40 agonist ivuxolimab. This chain connects TRBV25-1 to TRBJ2-4; 8 bases fit TRBD2. In DNA form, the CDR3 reads TGTGCCAGCAGTGATCCGGGGGGGGACATTCAGTACTTC. This encodes CASSDPGGDIQYF.